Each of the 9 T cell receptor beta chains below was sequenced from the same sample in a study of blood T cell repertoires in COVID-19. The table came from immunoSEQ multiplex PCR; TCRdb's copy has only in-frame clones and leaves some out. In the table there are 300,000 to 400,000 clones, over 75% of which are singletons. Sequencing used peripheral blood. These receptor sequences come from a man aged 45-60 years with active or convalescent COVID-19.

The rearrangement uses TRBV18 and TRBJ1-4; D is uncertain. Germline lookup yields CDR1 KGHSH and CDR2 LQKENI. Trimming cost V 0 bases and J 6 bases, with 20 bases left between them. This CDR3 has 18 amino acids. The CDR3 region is CASSPPSSSRLGDEKLFF. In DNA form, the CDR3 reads TGTGCCAGCTCACCACCTTCTTCCTCAAGGTTGGGCGATGAAAAACTGTTTTTT. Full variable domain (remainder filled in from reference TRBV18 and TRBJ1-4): NAGVMQNPRHLVRRRGQEARLRCSPMKGHSHVYWYRQLPEEGLKFMVYLQKENIIDESGMPKERFSAEFPKEGPSILRIQQVVRGDSAAYFCASSPPSSSRLGDEKLFFGSGTQLSVL.

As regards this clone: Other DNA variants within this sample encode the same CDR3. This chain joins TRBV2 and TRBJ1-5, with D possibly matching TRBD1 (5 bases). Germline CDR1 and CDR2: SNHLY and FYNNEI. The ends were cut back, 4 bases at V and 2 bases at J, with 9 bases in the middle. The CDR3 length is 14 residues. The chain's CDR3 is CASSVGGGNQPQHF. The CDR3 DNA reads TGTGCCAGCAGTGTAGGAGGGGGCAATCAGCCCCAGCATTTT.

CDR3: CASRGSGVSYEQYF. DNA for the CDR3: TGCGCCAGCAGGGGTTCAGGGGTGTCCTACGAGCAGTACTTC. The V gene is TRBV5-1, the J gene TRBJ2-7, with D possibly TRBD1 on 6 matching bases. The CDR3 consists of 14 residues. Trimming pared 5 bases from V and 1 base from J, leaving 13 bases between. The V gene's germline CDR1 is SGHRS and CDR2 YFSETQ.

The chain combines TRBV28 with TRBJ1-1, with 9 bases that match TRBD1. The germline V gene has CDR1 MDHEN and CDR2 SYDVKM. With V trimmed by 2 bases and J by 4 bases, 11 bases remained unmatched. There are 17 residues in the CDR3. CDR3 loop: CASSLGGQGRWGTEAFF. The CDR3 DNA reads TGTGCCAGCAGTTTAGGGGGACAGGGACGATGGGGCACTGAAGCTTTCTTT.

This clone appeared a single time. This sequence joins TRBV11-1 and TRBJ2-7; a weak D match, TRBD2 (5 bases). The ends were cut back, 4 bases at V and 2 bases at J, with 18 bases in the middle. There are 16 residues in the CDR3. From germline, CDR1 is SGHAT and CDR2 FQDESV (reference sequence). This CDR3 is CASSYGMASLAYEQYF. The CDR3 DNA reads TGTGCCAGCAGCTACGGGATGGCGTCCCTCGCCTACGAGCAGTACTTC.

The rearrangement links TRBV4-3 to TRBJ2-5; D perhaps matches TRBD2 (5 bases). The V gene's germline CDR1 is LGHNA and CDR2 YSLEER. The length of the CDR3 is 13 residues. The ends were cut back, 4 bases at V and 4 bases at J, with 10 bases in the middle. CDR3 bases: TGCGCCAGCAGCCGACTAACGGCAGAGACCCAGTACTTC. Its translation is CASSRLTAETQYF.

The DNA of the CDR3 is TGTGCCAACCATGACAACAGGAACACTGAAGCTTTCTTT. Its translation: CANHDNRNTEAFF. The chain employs TRBV2 and TRBJ1-1, with D unresolved. The CDR3 has 13 amino acids. Between the trimmed V and J ends, which lost 10 bases and 1 base, there was a span of 13 bases. CDR1 and CDR2 (germline): SNHLY, FYNNEI. The entire variable domain, with the rest obtained from reference TRBV2 and TRBJ1-1, is as follows: EPEVTQTPSHQVTQMGQEVILRCVPISNHLYFYWYRQILGQKVEFLVSFYNNEISEKSEIFDDQFSVERPDGSNFTLKIRSTKLEDSAMYFCANHDNRNTEAFFGQGTRLTVV.

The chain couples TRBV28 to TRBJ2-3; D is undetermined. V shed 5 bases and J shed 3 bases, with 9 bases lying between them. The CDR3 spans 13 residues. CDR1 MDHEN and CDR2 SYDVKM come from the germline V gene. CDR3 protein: CASSTVATDTQYF. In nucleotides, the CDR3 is TGTGCCAGCAGTACCGTTGCGACAGATACGCAGTATTTT.

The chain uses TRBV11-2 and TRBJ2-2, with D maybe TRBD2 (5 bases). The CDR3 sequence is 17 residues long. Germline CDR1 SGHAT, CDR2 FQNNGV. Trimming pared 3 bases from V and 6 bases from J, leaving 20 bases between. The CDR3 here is CASSFLRVGGNPGELFF. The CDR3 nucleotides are TGTGCCAGCAGCTTCCTGCGGGTTGGAGGAAACCCCGGGGAGCTGTTTTTT.